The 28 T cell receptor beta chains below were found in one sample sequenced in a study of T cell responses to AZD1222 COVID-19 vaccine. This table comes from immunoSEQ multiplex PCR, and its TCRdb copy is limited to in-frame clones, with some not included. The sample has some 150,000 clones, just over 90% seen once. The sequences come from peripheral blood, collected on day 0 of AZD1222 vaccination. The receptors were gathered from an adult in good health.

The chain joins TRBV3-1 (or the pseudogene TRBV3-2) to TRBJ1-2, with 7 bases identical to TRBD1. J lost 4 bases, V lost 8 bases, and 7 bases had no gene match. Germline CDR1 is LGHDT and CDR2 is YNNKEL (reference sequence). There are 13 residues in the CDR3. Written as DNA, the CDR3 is TGTGCCAGCGAGGCCAGGGGGAGCTATGGCTACACCTTC. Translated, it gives CASEARGSYGYTF.

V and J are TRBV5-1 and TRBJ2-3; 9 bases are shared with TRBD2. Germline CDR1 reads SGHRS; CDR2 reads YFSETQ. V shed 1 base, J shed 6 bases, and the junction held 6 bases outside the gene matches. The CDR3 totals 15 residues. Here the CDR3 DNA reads TGCGCCAGCAGCTTGAGACTAGCGGAGTTGGATACGCAGTATTTT. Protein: CASSLRLAELDTQYF.

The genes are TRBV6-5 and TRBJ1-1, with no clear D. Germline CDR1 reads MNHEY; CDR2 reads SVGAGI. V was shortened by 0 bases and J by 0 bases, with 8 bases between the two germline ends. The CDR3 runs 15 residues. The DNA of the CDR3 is TGTGCCAGCAGTTACTCGAGTCAGATGAACACTGAAGCTTTCTTT. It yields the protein CASSYSSQMNTEAFF.

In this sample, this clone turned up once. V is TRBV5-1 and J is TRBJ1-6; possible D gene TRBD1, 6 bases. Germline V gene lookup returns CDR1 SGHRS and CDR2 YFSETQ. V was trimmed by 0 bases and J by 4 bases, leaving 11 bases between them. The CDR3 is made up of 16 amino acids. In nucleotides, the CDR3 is TGCGCCAGCAGCTTGGCAGGGGCCCGTTATAATTCACCCCTCCACTTT. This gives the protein CASSLAGARYNSPLHF. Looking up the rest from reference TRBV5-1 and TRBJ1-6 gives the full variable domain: KAGVTQTPRYLIKTRGQQVTLSCSPISGHRSVSWYQQTPGQGLQFLFEYFSETQRNKGNFPGRFSGRQFSNSRSEMNVSTLELGDSALYLCASSLAGARYNSPLHFGNGTRLTVT.

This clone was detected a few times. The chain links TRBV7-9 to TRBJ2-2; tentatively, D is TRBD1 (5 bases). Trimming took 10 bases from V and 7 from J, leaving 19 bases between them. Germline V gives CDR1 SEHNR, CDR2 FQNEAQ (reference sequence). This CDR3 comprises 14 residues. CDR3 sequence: CATKGPRAYGELFF. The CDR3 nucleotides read TGTGCCACAAAAGGCCCCAGGGCGTACGGGGAGCTGTTTTTT.

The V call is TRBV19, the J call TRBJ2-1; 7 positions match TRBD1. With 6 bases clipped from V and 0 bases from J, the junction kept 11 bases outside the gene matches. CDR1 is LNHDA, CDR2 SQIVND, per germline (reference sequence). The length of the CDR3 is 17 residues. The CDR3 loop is CASRSPGQKSSYNEQFF. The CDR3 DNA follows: TGTGCCAGTAGGAGCCCGGGACAGAAAAGCTCCTACAATGAGCAGTTCTTC.

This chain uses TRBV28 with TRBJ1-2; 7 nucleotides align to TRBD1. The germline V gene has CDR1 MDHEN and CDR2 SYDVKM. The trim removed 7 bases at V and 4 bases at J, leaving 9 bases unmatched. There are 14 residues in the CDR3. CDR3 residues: CASKKTGVPYGYTF. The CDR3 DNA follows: TGTGCCAGCAAGAAAACAGGGGTCCCCTATGGCTACACCTTC.

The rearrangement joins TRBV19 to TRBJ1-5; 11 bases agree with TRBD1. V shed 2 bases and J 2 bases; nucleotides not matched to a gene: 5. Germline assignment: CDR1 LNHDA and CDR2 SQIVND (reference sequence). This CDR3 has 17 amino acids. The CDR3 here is CASSIPRTGGGNQPQHF. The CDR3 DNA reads TGTGCCAGTAGTATACCCCGGACAGGGGGCGGCAATCAGCCCCAGCATTTT.

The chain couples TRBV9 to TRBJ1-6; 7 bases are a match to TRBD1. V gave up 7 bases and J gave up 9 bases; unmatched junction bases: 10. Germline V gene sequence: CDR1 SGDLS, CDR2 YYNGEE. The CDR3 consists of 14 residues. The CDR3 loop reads CASSTTGIGSPLHF. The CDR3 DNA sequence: TGTGCCAGCTCCACGACAGGGATAGGTTCACCCCTCCACTTT.

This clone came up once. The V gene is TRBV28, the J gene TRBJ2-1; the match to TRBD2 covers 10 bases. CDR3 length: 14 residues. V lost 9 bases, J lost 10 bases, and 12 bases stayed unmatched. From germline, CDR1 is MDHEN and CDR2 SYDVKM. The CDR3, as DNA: TGTGCCAGTCAGGGGGAACTAGCGGGAACCGAGCAGTTCTTC. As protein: CASQGELAGTEQFF.

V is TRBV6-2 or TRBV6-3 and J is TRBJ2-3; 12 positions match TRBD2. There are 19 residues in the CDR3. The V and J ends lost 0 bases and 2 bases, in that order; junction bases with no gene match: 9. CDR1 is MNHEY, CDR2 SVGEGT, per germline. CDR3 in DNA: TGTGCCAGCAGTTACTCCGGACTAGCGGGACATCCCGACACAGATACGCAGTATTTT. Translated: CASSYSGLAGHPDTDTQYF.

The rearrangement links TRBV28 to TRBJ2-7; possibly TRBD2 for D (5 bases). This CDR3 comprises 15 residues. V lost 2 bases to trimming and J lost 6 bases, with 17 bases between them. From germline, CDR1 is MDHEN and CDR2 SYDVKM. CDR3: CASSLPSMMTAEQYF. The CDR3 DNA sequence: TGTGCCAGCAGTTTACCTAGCATGATGACGGCCGAGCAGTACTTC.

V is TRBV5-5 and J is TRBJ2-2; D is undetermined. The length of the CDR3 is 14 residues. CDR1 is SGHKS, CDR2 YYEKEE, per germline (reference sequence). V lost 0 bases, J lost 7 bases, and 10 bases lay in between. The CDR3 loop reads CASSLAPALGELFF. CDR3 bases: TGTGCCAGCAGCTTGGCCCCAGCCCTCGGGGAGCTGTTTTTT.

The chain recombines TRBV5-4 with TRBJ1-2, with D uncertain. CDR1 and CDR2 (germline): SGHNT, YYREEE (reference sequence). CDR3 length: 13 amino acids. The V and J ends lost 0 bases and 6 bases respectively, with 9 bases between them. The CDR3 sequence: CASSLVAVDGYTF. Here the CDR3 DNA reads TGTGCCAGCAGCTTGGTGGCGGTAGATGGCTACACCTTC.

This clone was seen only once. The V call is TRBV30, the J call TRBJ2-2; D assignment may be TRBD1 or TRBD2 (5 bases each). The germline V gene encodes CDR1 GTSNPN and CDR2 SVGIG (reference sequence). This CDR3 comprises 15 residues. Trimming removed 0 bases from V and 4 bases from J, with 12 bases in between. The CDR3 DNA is TGTGCCTGGAGTGTCGGGACGCTGGCCACCGGGGAGCTGTTTTTT. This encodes CAWSVGTLATGELFF.

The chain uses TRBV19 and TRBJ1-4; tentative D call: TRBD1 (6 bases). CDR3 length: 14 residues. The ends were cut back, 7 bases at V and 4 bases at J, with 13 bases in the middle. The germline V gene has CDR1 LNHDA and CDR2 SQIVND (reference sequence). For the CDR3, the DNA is TGTGCCAGTATATCGGACAGATTTAATGAAAAACTGTTTTTT. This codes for CASISDRFNEKLFF.

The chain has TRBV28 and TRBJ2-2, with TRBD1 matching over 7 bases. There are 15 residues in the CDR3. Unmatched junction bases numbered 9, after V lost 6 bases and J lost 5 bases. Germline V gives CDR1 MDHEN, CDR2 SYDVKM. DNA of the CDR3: TGTGCCAGCAGCCCCGGGACAGCTTATACCGGGGAGCTGTTTTTT. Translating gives CASSPGTAYTGELFF.

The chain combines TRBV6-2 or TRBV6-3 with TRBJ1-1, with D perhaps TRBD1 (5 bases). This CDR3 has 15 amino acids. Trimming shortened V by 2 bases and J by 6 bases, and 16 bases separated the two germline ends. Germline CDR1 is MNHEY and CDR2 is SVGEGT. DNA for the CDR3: TGTGCCAGCAGTTACAACGATGGGGGGATAGCTGAAGCTTTCTTT. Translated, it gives CASSYNDGGIAEAFF.

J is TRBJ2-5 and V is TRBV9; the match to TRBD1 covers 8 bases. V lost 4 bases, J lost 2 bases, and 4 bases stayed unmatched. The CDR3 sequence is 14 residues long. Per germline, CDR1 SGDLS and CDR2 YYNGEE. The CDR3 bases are TGTGCCAGCAGCAAACAGGGGGTTCAAGAGACCCAGTACTTC. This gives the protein CASSKQGVQETQYF.

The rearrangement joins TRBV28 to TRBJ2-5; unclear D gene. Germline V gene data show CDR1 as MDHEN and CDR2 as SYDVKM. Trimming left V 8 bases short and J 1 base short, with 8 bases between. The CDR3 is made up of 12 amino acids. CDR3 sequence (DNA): TGTGCCAGCGGCGGAGTCCAAGAGACCCAGTACTTC. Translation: CASGGVQETQYF.

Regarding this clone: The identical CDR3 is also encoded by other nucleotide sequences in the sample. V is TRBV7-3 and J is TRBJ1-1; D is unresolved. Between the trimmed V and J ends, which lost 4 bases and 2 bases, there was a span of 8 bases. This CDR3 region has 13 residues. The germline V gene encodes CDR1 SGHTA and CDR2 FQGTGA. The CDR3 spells CASSSQGNTEAFF. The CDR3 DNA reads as TGTGCCAGCAGCTCACAAGGAAACACTGAAGCTTTCTTT.

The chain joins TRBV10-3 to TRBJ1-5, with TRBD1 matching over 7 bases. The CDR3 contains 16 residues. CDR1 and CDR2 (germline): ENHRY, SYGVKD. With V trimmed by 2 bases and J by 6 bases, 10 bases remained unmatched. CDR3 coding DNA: TGTGCCATCAGTGAGGGTCAGGGGGGACGGGCTCAGCCCCAGCATTTT. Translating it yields CAISEGQGGRAQPQHF.

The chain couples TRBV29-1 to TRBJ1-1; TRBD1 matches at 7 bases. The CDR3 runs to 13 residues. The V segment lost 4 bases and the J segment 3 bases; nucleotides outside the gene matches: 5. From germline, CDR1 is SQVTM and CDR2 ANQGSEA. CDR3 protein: CSVGGGADTEAFF. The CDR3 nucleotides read TGCAGCGTTGGAGGGGGCGCCGACACTGAAGCTTTCTTT.

CDR3 sequence (DNA): TGTGCCAGCAGCGTAAAGTCGGCCGGGGAGCTGTTTTTT. It specifies CASSVKSAGELFF. The chain joins TRBV9 to TRBJ2-2; D remains unclear. CDR3 size: 13 residues. Trimming shortened V by 1 base and J by 6 bases, and 7 bases separated the two germline ends. Germline loops: CDR1 SGDLS, CDR2 YYNGEE.

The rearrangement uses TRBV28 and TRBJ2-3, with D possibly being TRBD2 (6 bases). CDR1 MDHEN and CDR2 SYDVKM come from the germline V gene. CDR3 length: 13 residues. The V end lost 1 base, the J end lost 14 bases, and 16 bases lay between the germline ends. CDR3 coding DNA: TGTGCCAGCAGTTTATTATACGGGAGCCGTCCGTATTTT. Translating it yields CASSLLYGSRPYF.

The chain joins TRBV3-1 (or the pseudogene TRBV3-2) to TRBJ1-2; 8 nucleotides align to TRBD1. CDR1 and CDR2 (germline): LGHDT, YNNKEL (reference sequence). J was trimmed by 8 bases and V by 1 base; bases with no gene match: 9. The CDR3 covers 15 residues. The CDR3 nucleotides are TGTGCCAGCAGCCAAGCCGCAGGGGGCTCGGGGGGCTACACCTTC. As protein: CASSQAAGGSGGYTF.

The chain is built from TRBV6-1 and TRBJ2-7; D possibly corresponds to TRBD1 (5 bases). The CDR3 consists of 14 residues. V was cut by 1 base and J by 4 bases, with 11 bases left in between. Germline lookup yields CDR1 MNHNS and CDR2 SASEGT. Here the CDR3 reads CASSEDSTVYEQYF. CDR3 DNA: TGTGCCAGCAGTGAAGACTCGACAGTTTACGAGCAGTACTTC.

This CDR3 is CASSLGRYLSTDTQYF. As DNA, the CDR3 is TGTGCCAGCAGCTTAGGGAGGTATCTTTCCACAGATACGCAGTATTTT. The chain joins TRBV7-2 to TRBJ2-3; tentative D call: TRBD2 (5 bases). CDR1 SGHTA and CDR2 FQGNSA come from the germline V gene. The CDR3 consists of 16 residues. V gave up 1 base and J gave up 2 bases, with 13 bases separating them.